This entry describes one T cell receptor (beta chain). This clone's antigen is unknown. Nothing much larger sits one base from this clone, and base qualities are not available. TCRbeta CDR3 regions were amplified from genomic DNA by means of the immunoSEQ Assay, a bias-controlled multiplex PCR. The authors' pipeline ran thus. Nucleated cell counts per sample were estimated from amplification of reference gene primers within the assay. To quantify the absolute abundance of each unique TCRbeta CDR3 rearrangement, sequence reads were collapsed and filtered. Productive Simpson clonality was computed per sample as the square root of Simpson's diversity index over productive rearrangements. Here the immuneACCESS table is served through TCRdb, limited to in-frame sequences with V and J called. Missing clones are a known gap in these copies; in checked studies unresolved V genes cover under half, and the rest lacks a known reason. V, J and clone size reflect that table, while D and trimming were determined from the DNA. For this sample there are roughly 340,000 clones; 80% to 90% appear just once. The ten most abundant clones make up roughly 2% of the sample.

The sample comes from a study of blood T cell repertoires in COVID-19 (TCRdb year 2020). Study-wide context: For ImmuneRACE Cohort 3, a participant was defined as recovered based on two consecutive negative NP/OP PCR tests, clearance by a healthcare professional, or resolution of symptoms. The dataset comprised deeply sampled blood TCRbeta repertoires from subjects exposed to, actively infected with, or recovered from COVID-19. Samples covering the acute and convalescent phases of COVID-19 were provided by collaborators in the United States, Italy and Spain. The material from the prospective study consisted of cDNA or gDNA derived from T cells, B-cell-depleted T cells, or PBMCs. The samples were drawn from the first 160 participants of the ongoing ImmuneRACE study and from 950 to 1,500 subjects provided by 6 global collaborators. Where HLA class I and class II types were available, the types were taken from metadata supplied by the sample provider, not from assay-based typing. Nearly every sample came with metadata listing a de-identified subject ID, COVID-19 status, age in years and sex. The repertoires were released in a freely available public database intended as a resource for research on the immune response to SARS-CoV-2. Overall study results and their limits: The quantity of clinical and demographic metadata differed by source and by participant and was supplied without curation.

Participants in the prospective study were enrolled through a virtual design, were aged about 18 to 100 years, and lived in approximately 24 United States geographic areas. In the prospective study, participants were assigned to cohorts based on the clinical history participants reported in a screening survey and a study questionnaire. In the prospective study, whole blood, serum and a nasopharyngeal or oropharyngeal swab were collected from each participant by mobile phlebotomists. Prospective study participants could optionally give additional blood draws and questionnaires over a roughly 2-month period. Before DNA extraction, blood samples from the prospective study were shipped at room temperature or frozen. The CDR3, cysteine through phenylalanine, is 17 amino acids long. Only CDR3 DNA remains: 51 bases, in frame from the first base. The junction shows trimming of 3 bases on V and 0 bases on J, plus 14 bases between the germline ends. From a lookup of the germline V gene, CDR1 and CDR2 are MNHNS and SASEGT.

The clonotype originates from a man aged 40-49 years in a cohort exposed to, infected with or recovered from COVID-19 (not recorded which). This chain joins TRBV6-1 to TRBJ1-4; a confident D gene designation cannot be given. Specimen: PBMCs or T cells enriched from blood (not recorded which). DNA sequence: TGTGCCAGCAGTGATATTGAGCGAGGTGCAACTAATGAAAAACTGTTTTTT. This yields the protein CASSDIERGATNEKLFF.